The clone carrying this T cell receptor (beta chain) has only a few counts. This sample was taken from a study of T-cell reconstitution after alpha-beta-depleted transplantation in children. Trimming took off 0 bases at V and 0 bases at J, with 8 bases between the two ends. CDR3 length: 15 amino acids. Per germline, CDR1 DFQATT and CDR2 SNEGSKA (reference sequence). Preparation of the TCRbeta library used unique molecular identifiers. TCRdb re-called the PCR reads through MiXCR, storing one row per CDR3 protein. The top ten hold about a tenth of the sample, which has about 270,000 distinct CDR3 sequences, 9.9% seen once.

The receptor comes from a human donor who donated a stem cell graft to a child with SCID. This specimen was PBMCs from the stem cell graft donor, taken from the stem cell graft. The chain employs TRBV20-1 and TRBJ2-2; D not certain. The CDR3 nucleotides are TGCAGTGCTAGAGACATCCTTTCGAACACCGGGGAGCTGTTTTTT. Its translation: CSARDILSNTGELFF.